The 21 T cell receptor beta chains below come from one sample, sequenced in a study of siplizumab effects on memory and regulatory T cells. Profiling relied on immunoSEQ multiplex PCR, and the TCRdb table lists in-frame clones only, not all of them. The profile shows over 95,000 clones, just over 90% of them singletons. Input material: non-Treg CD4+ T cells sorted from blood. The receptors shown here come from a human donor in good health.

The chain employs TRBV5-1 and TRBJ2-1; a weak D match, TRBD1 (6 bases). Trimming cost V 1 base and J 0 bases, with 11 bases left between them. Germline CDR1 reads SGHRS; CDR2 reads YFSETQ. The CDR3 has 16 amino acids. CDR3: CASSLTTGTSYNEQFF. In DNA form, the CDR3 reads TGCGCCAGCAGCTTGACGACAGGTACCTCCTACAATGAGCAGTTCTTC.

This clone was seen only a few times. The rearrangement links TRBV7-3 to TRBJ1-1, with D perhaps TRBD1 (5 bases). This CDR3 is 16 amino acids long. Germline CDR1 is SGHTA and CDR2 is FQGTGA. V was clipped by 5 bases and J by 4 bases, with 20 bases between them. The CDR3 nucleotides read TGTGCCAGCAGCCCCTCAGGACAATCAGGATCCACTGAAGCTTTCTTT. It is translated as CASSPSGQSGSTEAFF. Combining the CDR3 with reference TRBV7-3 and TRBJ1-1 gives the whole variable domain GAGVSQTPSNKVTEKGKYVELRCDPISGHTALYWYRQSLGQGPEFLIYFQGTGAADDSGLPNDRFFAVRPEGSVSTLKIQRTERGDSAVYLCASSPSGQSGSTEAFFGQGTRLTVV.

This CDR3 reads CASSDWGQALYYGYTF. The CDR3 DNA reads as TGTGCCAGCAGTGATTGGGGACAGGCCCTTTACTATGGCTACACCTTC. This rearrangement joins TRBV6-1 to TRBJ1-2; 8 bases map to TRBD1. The CDR3 is made up of 16 amino acids. Germline CDR1 MNHNS, CDR2 SASEGT. V lost 3 bases to trimming and J lost 3 bases; unmatched junction nucleotides: 9.

The V and J genes are TRBV19 and TRBJ1-1; 7 nucleotides line up with TRBD1. CDR1 and CDR2 (germline): LNHDA, SQIVND (reference sequence). The CDR3 sequence is 14 residues long. V lost 6 bases to trimming and J lost 6 bases; unmatched junction nucleotides: 10. CDR3 residues: CASRLTGRESEAFF. DNA of the CDR3: TGTGCCAGTAGACTGACAGGGCGGGAGTCTGAAGCTTTCTTT.

The chain links TRBV6-6 to TRBJ1-2; D unresolved. The CDR3 length is 16 residues. In germline, CDR1 is MNHNY, CDR2 SVGAGI (reference sequence). Trimming stripped 0 bases from V and 2 bases from J, with 13 bases between. CDR3 in DNA: TGTGCCAGCAGTTACTCGATTACGAGTTTAAACTATGGCTACACCTTC. Translated: CASSYSITSLNYGYTF.

The chain joins TRBV4-1 to TRBJ2-2; D uncertain. This CDR3 has 14 amino acids. Trimming left V 2 bases short and J 3 bases short, with 7 bases between. Per the germline V gene, CDR1 is MGHRA and CDR2 is YSYEKL. The CDR3 loop is CASSQPTHTGELFF. The DNA for the CDR3 is TGCGCCAGCAGCCAACCGACCCACACCGGGGAGCTGTTTTTT.

This clone has a single count. The chain is built from TRBV7-6 and TRBJ1-6; the match to TRBD1 covers 9 bases. The V gene end was trimmed by 5 bases and the J gene end by 9 bases; junction bases not matched to a gene: 11. CDR3 length equals 16 residues. Germline loops: CDR1 SGHVS, CDR2 FNYEAQ. CDR3 DNA: TGTGCCAGCAGCCGTGCCCCAGAACAGGGGGCTTCACCCCTCCACTTT. This translates into CASSRAPEQGASPLHF.

The chain joins TRBV5-1 to TRBJ2-7; 8 bases line up with TRBD1. V shed 4 bases and J 6 bases; nucleotides not matched to a gene: 12. This CDR3 contains 15 residues. CDR1 is SGHRS and CDR2 is YFSETQ in the germline V gene. DNA of the CDR3: TGCGCCAGCAGCGCCGGGACAGGAGGACTCTCCGAGCAGTACTTC. This gives the protein CASSAGTGGLSEQYF.

The V and J genes are TRBV7-2 and TRBJ1-3; D is possibly TRBD1 (5 bases). The CDR3 runs to 17 residues. Germline loops: CDR1 SGHTA, CDR2 FQGNSA. V lost 6 bases to trimming and J lost 0 bases, with 18 bases between them. The CDR3, as DNA: TGTGCCAGCAGTCCCTTTGCTACCGGGGGCTCTGGAAACACCATATATTTT. This gives the protein CASSPFATGGSGNTIYF.

The V and J genes are TRBV18 and TRBJ1-1, with D unclear. CDR3 length: 14 residues. V was shortened by 0 bases and J by 4 bases, with 9 bases between the two germline ends. Germline CDR1 reads KGHSH; CDR2 reads LQKENI. The CDR3 DNA sequence: TGTGCCAGCTCACCACCCCCGGGTGTCACTGAAGCTTTCTTT. It codes for CASSPPPGVTEAFF.

This chain joins TRBV2 and TRBJ2-5; the D call may be TRBD1 or TRBD2 (5 bases each). The CDR3 totals 15 residues. Trimming cost V 4 bases and J 0 bases, with 12 bases left between them. Germline CDR1 SNHLY, CDR2 FYNNEI. The chain's CDR3 is CASSGGWGNQETQYF. DNA of the CDR3: TGTGCCAGCAGTGGAGGTTGGGGGAACCAAGAGACCCAGTACTTC.

The chain employs TRBV7-9 and TRBJ2-3, with 11 positions matching TRBD2. CDR3 length equals 15 residues. Germline V gene data show CDR1 as SEHNR and CDR2 as FQNEAQ (reference sequence). With V trimmed by 5 bases and J by 5 bases, 6 bases remained unmatched. The DNA of the CDR3 is TGTGCCAGCAGCCTTAGCGGGGGGGCAGGAGATACGCAGTATTTT. This translates into CASSLSGGAGDTQYF.

V and J are TRBV5-1 and TRBJ1-3, with a tentative D call TRBD1 (5 bases). V gave up 1 base and J gave up 0 bases, with 17 bases separating them. The CDR3 runs to 18 residues. Germline values: CDR1 SGHRS, CDR2 YFSETQ. The CDR3 nucleotides are TGCGCCAGCAGCTTGCGTGTTAGGGACTGGAGCTCTGGAAACACCATATATTTT. Its protein is CASSLRVRDWSSGNTIYF. The whole variable domain, remainder taken from reference TRBV5-1 and TRBJ1-3, is KAGVTQTPRYLIKTRGQQVTLSCSPISGHRSVSWYQQTPGQGLQFLFEYFSETQRNKGNFPGRFSGRQFSNSRSEMNVSTLELGDSALYLCASSLRVRDWSSGNTIYFGEGSWLTVV.

This rearrangement joins TRBV6-5 to TRBJ1-1, with D possibly TRBD1 on 6 matching bases. V gave up 6 bases and J gave up 4 bases, with 12 bases separating them. Germline V gene lookup returns CDR1 MNHEY and CDR2 SVGAGI. The CDR3 spans 13 residues. The CDR3 here is CASSLHRATEAFF. The CDR3 DNA sequence: TGTGCCAGCAGCCTACACAGGGCCACTGAAGCTTTCTTT.

The chain is built from TRBV9 and TRBJ1-1; D perhaps matches TRBD1 (6 bases). V was shortened by 4 bases and J by 4 bases, with 17 bases between the two germline ends. CDR1 SGDLS and CDR2 YYNGEE come from the germline V gene. The CDR3 runs 15 residues. The CDR3, as DNA: TGTGCCAGCAGCCCCCATCCCGCAGGGGCCACTGAAGCTTTCTTT. Its translation: CASSPHPAGATEAFF.

The chain uses TRBV15 and TRBJ1-2, with D perhaps TRBD1 (5 bases). The CDR3 is made up of 12 amino acids. The germline V gene has CDR1 LNHNV and CDR2 YYDKDF (reference sequence). The ends were cut back, 5 bases at V and 7 bases at J, with 11 bases in the middle. CDR3 sequence reads: CATSSGTVGYTF. The CDR3 nucleotides are TGTGCCACCAGCTCAGGGACGGTTGGCTACACCTTC.

V and J are TRBV6-5 and TRBJ2-1, with 8 positions matching TRBD1. Trimming cost V 7 bases and J 2 bases; bases outside gene matches: 7. This CDR3 has 15 amino acids. Germline values: CDR1 MNHEY, CDR2 SVGAGI. CDR3 sequence (DNA): TGTGCCAGCACCTCGGACAGGGCGACCTACAATGAGCAGTTCTTC. Translating gives CASTSDRATYNEQFF.

This rearrangement joins TRBV29-1 to TRBJ2-2; D is ambiguous. Germline CDR1 SQVTM, CDR2 ANQGSEA. The CDR3 extends over 14 amino acids. Trimming pared 6 bases from V and 2 bases from J, leaving 13 bases between. CDR3: CSVKKSQNTGELFF. CDR3 sequence (DNA): TGCAGCGTCAAGAAAAGCCAAAACACCGGGGAGCTGTTTTTT.

V and J are TRBV28 and TRBJ1-5, with 11 bases that match TRBD1. With 7 bases clipped from V and 6 bases from J, the junction kept 5 bases outside the gene matches. The CDR3 has 14 residues. Germline V CDR1 and CDR2: MDHEN, SYDVKM. CDR3 sequence reads: CASIGTGGGQPQHF. The DNA of the CDR3 is TGTGCCAGCATAGGGACAGGGGGAGGTCAGCCCCAGCATTTT.

The chain links TRBV6-5 to TRBJ2-7; D not resolved. Germline values: CDR1 MNHEY, CDR2 SVGAGI. V was pared by 5 bases and J by 7 bases, with 12 bases between. The CDR3 is 12 residues long. CDR3 bases: TGTGCCAGCAGTCCGCTATACGGGGAGCAGTACTTC. Translated: CASSPLYGEQYF.

J is TRBJ2-5 and V is TRBV6-1; D remains ambiguous. Trimming shortened V by 7 bases and J by 2 bases, and 11 bases separated the two germline ends. The CDR3 has 13 residues. Germline values: CDR1 MNHNS, CDR2 SASEGT. CDR3 protein: CASKSDNQETQYF. CDR3 sequence (DNA): TGTGCCAGCAAATCTGATAATCAAGAGACCCAGTACTTC.